The rows below give T cell receptor beta chains drawn from one sample of a study of a mutant IDH1 vaccine in newly diagnosed glioma. The method was immunoSEQ multiplex PCR; TCRdb's version includes in-frame clones alone and lacks a portion of them. The sample holds about 54,000 clones, roughly 80% seen once. The material was PBMCs, obtained from a glioma patient treated with radiotherapy, temozolomide or both. The receptors derive from a young man with glioma. CDR3s include the opening cysteine and the closing phenylalanine or tryptophan. Each record gives: J gene, clone size, D gene, V gene, CDR3 DNA, CDR3 protein. A D gene is named only where the DNA matches it firmly. The size of a clone is reported for some rows only, either as once, few or many, or as a class for expanded clones.

j_call: TRBJ2-7; clone_size: -; d_call: TRBD2; v_call: TRBV6-5; cdr3_nt: TGTGCCAGCAGTTACTCACTGGGGAGGGCCTACGAGCAGTACTTC; cdr3_aa: CASSYSLGRAYEQYF
j_call: TRBJ2-1; clone_size: few; d_call: -; v_call: TRBV6-1; cdr3_nt: TGTGCCAGCAGTGAAGCGCGCCCGTGGAACAATGAGCAGTTCTTC; cdr3_aa: CASSEARPWNNEQFF
j_call: TRBJ2-6; clone_size: -; d_call: -; v_call: TRBV30; cdr3_nt: TGTGCCTGGCGGGTCTCTGGGGCCAACGTCCTGACTTTC; cdr3_aa: CAWRVSGANVLTF
j_call: TRBJ1-2; clone_size: -; d_call: -; v_call: TRBV28; cdr3_nt: TGTGCCAGCAGTTTACCCCTTCTGGTGGAGGGCTACACCTTC; cdr3_aa: CASSLPLLVEGYTF
j_call: TRBJ1-1; clone_size: -; d_call: -; v_call: TRBV5-6; cdr3_nt: TGTGCCAGCAGCTTCGAGACGGACCCGTATGAAGCTTTCTTT; cdr3_aa: CASSFETDPYEAFF
j_call: TRBJ2-7; clone_size: -; d_call: TRBD1; v_call: TRBV6-5; cdr3_nt: TGTGCCAGCAGTTACGACAGGGGGCGGGAGAACGAGCAGTACTTC; cdr3_aa: CASSYDRGRENEQYF
j_call: TRBJ1-1; clone_size: few; d_call: -; v_call: TRBV5-1; cdr3_nt: TGCGCCAGCAGCATCGTGGGGGGCTTGAAGAACACTGAAGCTTTCTTT; cdr3_aa: CASSIVGGLKNTEAFF
j_call: TRBJ1-1; clone_size: -; d_call: -; v_call: TRBV11-1; cdr3_nt: TGTGCCAGCAGGCACCCAGGGTACACTGAAGCTTTCTTT; cdr3_aa: CASRHPGYTEAFF
j_call: TRBJ1-1; clone_size: -; d_call: -; v_call: TRBV6-5; cdr3_nt: TGTCTCGTCGGAGGGGTGAACACTGAAGCTTTCTTT; cdr3_aa: CLVGGVNTEAFF
j_call: TRBJ1-1; clone_size: -; d_call: TRBD1; v_call: TRBV5-6; cdr3_nt: TGTGCCAGCAGCCAAGACAGGGGGCGCACTGAAGCTTTCTTT; cdr3_aa: CASSQDRGRTEAFF
j_call: TRBJ2-5; clone_size: -; d_call: -; v_call: TRBV30; cdr3_nt: TGTGCCTCTAACACGTTGGGGGGCCCTCAGGAGACCCAGTACTTC; cdr3_aa: CASNTLGGPQETQYF
j_call: TRBJ1-1; clone_size: few; d_call: TRBD1; v_call: TRBV25-1; cdr3_nt: TGTGCCAGCAGTCGGACAGGGACGATGAACACTGAAGCTTTCTTT; cdr3_aa: CASSRTGTMNTEAFF
j_call: TRBJ1-2; clone_size: few; d_call: TRBD1; v_call: TRBV7-9; cdr3_nt: TGTGCCAGCAGCCCAGGGACAGGGGACTACAGAATCTATGGCTACACCTTC; cdr3_aa: CASSPGTGDYRIYGYTF
j_call: TRBJ1-1; clone_size: -; d_call: -; v_call: TRBV15; cdr3_nt: TGTGCCACCCGAAGGCAGGGAAACACTGAAGCTTTCTTT; cdr3_aa: CATRRQGNTEAFF
j_call: TRBJ2-7; clone_size: once; d_call: TRBD2; v_call: TRBV11-2; cdr3_nt: TGTGCCAGCAGCACTAGCGGGAGGGCCTACGAGCAGTACTTC; cdr3_aa: CASSTSGRAYEQYF
j_call: TRBJ1-2; clone_size: -; d_call: -; v_call: TRBV6-5; cdr3_nt: TGTGCCAGCATGGCCCCTGGAGCCTATGGCTACACCTTC; cdr3_aa: CASMAPGAYGYTF
j_call: TRBJ1-5; clone_size: few; d_call: -; v_call: TRBV30; cdr3_nt: TGTGCCTGGAGTGTAGAGAGGCTTAGCAATCAGCCCCAGCATTTT; cdr3_aa: CAWSVERLSNQPQHF
j_call: TRBJ1-1; clone_size: -; d_call: TRBD1; v_call: TRBV19; cdr3_nt: TGTGCCAGTAGTCCGGGACAGGCGATGAACACTGAAGCTTTCTTT; cdr3_aa: CASSPGQAMNTEAFF
j_call: TRBJ1-5; clone_size: -; d_call: -; v_call: TRBV18; cdr3_nt: TGTGCCAGCTCACCTCCCGGGACACTGATCGATCAGCCCCAGCATTTT; cdr3_aa: CASSPPGTLIDQPQHF
j_call: TRBJ2-1; clone_size: -; d_call: TRBD2; v_call: TRBV4-1; cdr3_nt: TGCGCCAGCAGCCAGCCACTAGCGGGGGGGCCGGATGAGCAGTTCTTC; cdr3_aa: CASSQPLAGGPDEQFF
j_call: TRBJ2-1; clone_size: few; d_call: TRBD2; v_call: TRBV4-3; cdr3_nt: TGCGCCAGCAGCCAAGATAATGGGGGGACTAGCGGGGGGCCAAGGTACAATGAGCAGTTCTTC; cdr3_aa: CASSQDNGGTSGGPRYNEQFF
j_call: TRBJ1-1; clone_size: -; d_call: TRBD1; v_call: TRBV4-1; cdr3_nt: TGCGCCAGCAGCCAACATTTTCTGACAGGGGAAAACACTGAAGCTTTCTTT; cdr3_aa: CASSQHFLTGENTEAFF
j_call: TRBJ2-7; clone_size: -; d_call: TRBD1; v_call: TRBV2; cdr3_nt: TGTGCCAGCAGGGGACAGGGGATGTACGAGCAGTACTTC; cdr3_aa: CASRGQGMYEQYF
j_call: TRBJ1-1; clone_size: few; d_call: -; v_call: TRBV30; cdr3_nt: TGTGCCTGGAGTGTATGGGGGAGCTCTGAAGCTTTCTTT; cdr3_aa: CAWSVWGSSEAFF
j_call: TRBJ1-2; clone_size: -; d_call: TRBD1; v_call: TRBV4-3; cdr3_nt: TGCGCCAGCAGCCAGATGACAGGGATGGATAATGGCTACACCTTC; cdr3_aa: CASSQMTGMDNGYTF
j_call: TRBJ1-3; clone_size: -; d_call: TRBD1; v_call: TRBV5-1; cdr3_nt: TGCGCCAGCAGCCTGGGGACAGGCACCTCTGGAAACACCATATATTTT; cdr3_aa: CASSLGTGTSGNTIYF
j_call: TRBJ2-7; clone_size: -; d_call: TRBD1; v_call: TRBV7-9; cdr3_nt: TGTGCCAGCAGCTCCTCCCCCGGGACAGGGATCGACGAGCAGTACTTC; cdr3_aa: CASSSSPGTGIDEQYF
j_call: TRBJ2-7; clone_size: -; d_call: TRBD2; v_call: TRBV4-2; cdr3_nt: TGTGCCAGCAGCCAAGATTCTAGCGGGAGACAAAACGAGCAGTACTTC; cdr3_aa: CASSQDSSGRQNEQYF
j_call: TRBJ1-1; clone_size: -; d_call: -; v_call: TRBV2; cdr3_nt: TGTGCCAGCATTATGGTCACAGGGTCGGTGAACACTGAAGCTTTCTTT; cdr3_aa: CASIMVTGSVNTEAFF
j_call: TRBJ2-7; clone_size: few; d_call: TRBD2; v_call: TRBV6-5; cdr3_nt: TGTGCCAGCAGCCCCGGGGCGGGAGGGAACTACGAGCAGTACTTC; cdr3_aa: CASSPGAGGNYEQYF
j_call: TRBJ1-1; clone_size: -; d_call: TRBD1; v_call: TRBV4-1; cdr3_nt: TGCGCCAGCAGCTATAATCCCGGACAGGGTAAAGCTGAAGCTTTCTTT; cdr3_aa: CASSYNPGQGKAEAFF
j_call: TRBJ2-1; clone_size: -; d_call: -; v_call: TRBV4-1; cdr3_nt: TGCGCCAGCAGCCAATTCGACAGGTTCTACAATGAGCAGTTCTTC; cdr3_aa: CASSQFDRFYNEQFF
j_call: TRBJ2-5; clone_size: -; d_call: TRBD1; v_call: TRBV15; cdr3_nt: TGTGCCACCAGCAGAGAGTACAGGGGGCAAGAGACCCAGTACTTC; cdr3_aa: CATSREYRGQETQYF
j_call: TRBJ2-7; clone_size: -; d_call: -; v_call: TRBV29-1; cdr3_nt: TGCAGCGTTGATGAAGGGGAAAGAGTCGAGCAGTACTTC; cdr3_aa: CSVDEGERVEQYF
j_call: TRBJ2-7; clone_size: many; d_call: TRBD2; v_call: TRBV7-9; cdr3_nt: TGTGCCAGCAGTTGGGGGACTAAAACCTACGAGCAGTACTTC; cdr3_aa: CASSWGTKTYEQYF
j_call: TRBJ2-7; clone_size: -; d_call: -; v_call: TRBV7-2; cdr3_nt: TGTGCCAGCAGCTTAATGACCGCCGGGGGAACCTACGAGCAGTACTTC; cdr3_aa: CASSLMTAGGTYEQYF
j_call: TRBJ1-4; clone_size: -; d_call: -; v_call: TRBV2; cdr3_nt: TGTGCCAGCAGTGATTCCACGTCCTACTCGGGAAAACTGTTTTTT; cdr3_aa: CASSDSTSYSGKLFF
j_call: TRBJ1-2; clone_size: -; d_call: -; v_call: TRBV5-4; cdr3_nt: TGTGCCAGCAGCGGGCCCGGGACAAACGTCTATGGCTACACCTTC; cdr3_aa: CASSGPGTNVYGYTF
j_call: TRBJ1-1; clone_size: -; d_call: TRBD1; v_call: TRBV13; cdr3_nt: TGTGCCAGCAGTTCTACACGGGACAGGGGACTGAACACTGAAGCTTTCTTT; cdr3_aa: CASSSTRDRGLNTEAFF
j_call: TRBJ1-6; clone_size: -; d_call: -; v_call: TRBV7-2; cdr3_nt: TGTGCCAGCAGCTTACAGGGGATTGAGGGTTCACCCCTCCACTTT; cdr3_aa: CASSLQGIEGSPLHF
j_call: TRBJ1-1; clone_size: once; d_call: -; v_call: TRBV28; cdr3_nt: TGTGCCAGCAGTTTAAACAGGGCTGAAGCTTTCTTT; cdr3_aa: CASSLNRAEAFF